Detailed here is one T cell receptor (beta chain). Its antigen is as yet unknown. Sequencing used immunoSEQ multiplex PCR; TCRdb keeps in-frame clones, though not all of them. This repertoire shows some 98,000 clones, roughly 87% found once; its top ten account for 5.5% to 7%. This record comes from a study of cytomegalovirus exposure and HLA in healthy donors. General study results and limits: Associated with cytomegalovirus, according to the listing, were approximately 160 TCR beta chains. Subsequent analysis of the 120 or so validation repertoires found a tendency for first-cohort TCR clusters to co-occur.

The receptor comes from a man aged 18 to 30 in good health and CMV-seropositive. Sequencing used PBMCs.

The CDR3 here is CASSYDGGSNEKLFF. The CDR3 bases are TGTGCCAGCAGTTACGACGGAGGGTCTAATGAAAAACTGTTTTTT. The chain recombines TRBV6-5 with TRBJ1-4, with D uncertain. Germline CDR1 is MNHEY and CDR2 is SVGAGI. V was trimmed by 2 bases and J by 3 bases, leaving 10 bases between them. This CDR3 contains 15 residues.